A single sample gave rise to the 17 T cell receptor beta chains below, sequenced in a study of PD-1 blockade in classical Hodgkin lymphoma. Clones were read by immunoSEQ multiplex PCR, and TCRdb kept only the in-frame ones, dropping some. Of 75,000 to 100,000 clones listed, roughly 83% are singletons. Following autologous stem cell transplantation, relapse occurred in every patient, and exposure to brentuximab vedotin varied. The sequencing used peripheral blood mononuclear cells (PBMCs), collected at baseline. Every receptor here comes from a human donor with classical Hodgkin lymphoma.

This chain's CDR3 is CASSIQTRGTEAFF. The CDR3 DNA is TGTGCCAGTAGTATTCAGACCCGGGGCACTGAAGCTTTCTTT. This chain uses TRBV19 with TRBJ1-1; D unresolved. V lost 3 bases to trimming and J lost 4 bases, with 12 bases between them. Germline V gives CDR1 LNHDA, CDR2 SQIVND (reference sequence). This CDR3 contains 14 residues. The full variable domain, in which reference TRBV19 and TRBJ1-1 provide the parts outside the CDR3, is DGGITQSPKYLFRKEGQNVTLSCEQNLNHDAMYWYRQDPGQGLRLIYYSQIVNDFQKGDIAEGYSVSREKKESFPLTVTSAQKNPTAFYLCASSIQTRGTEAFFGQGTRLTVV.

This clone came up many times. The V gene is TRBV7-8, the J gene TRBJ2-3; 13 nucleotides align to TRBD2. The CDR3 has 16 amino acids. V was pared by 6 bases and J by 7 bases, with 10 bases of the junction left unmatched. The V gene's germline CDR1 is SGHVS and CDR2 FQNEAQ. The DNA for the CDR3 is TGTGCCAGCAGACCGGGACTAGCGGGAACAATGAATACGCAGTATTTT. It translates to CASRPGLAGTMNTQYF. Full variable domain (outside the CDR3, taken from reference TRBV7-8 and TRBJ2-3): GAGVSQSPRYKVAKRGQDVALRCDPISGHVSLFWYQQALGQGPEFLTYFQNEAQLDKSGLPSDRFFAERPEGSVSTLKIQRTQQEDSAVYLCASRPGLAGTMNTQYFGPGTRLTVL.

The rearrangement joins TRBV7-9 to TRBJ1-2; 8 bases fit TRBD1. The CDR3 sequence is 13 residues long. CDR1 is SEHNR, CDR2 FQNEAQ, per germline (reference sequence). Germline trimming cut 3 bases from V and 5 bases from J; bases unmatched to any gene: 2. CDR3 bases: TGTGCCAGCAGCTTTCAGGGGGCATATGGCTACACCTTC. Its translation is CASSFQGAYGYTF.

The V call is TRBV7-8, the J call TRBJ1-2; 7 nucleotides agree with TRBD1. The germline gives CDR1 SGHVS, CDR2 FQNEAQ. The CDR3 extends over 14 amino acids. The junction had 7 bases not matched to a gene; V was cut back by 1 base and J by 8 bases. CDR3 nucleotides: TGTGCCAGCAGCTTAGAAACAGGGGCGGGCGGCTACACCTTC. Encoded protein: CASSLETGAGGYTF. The full variable domain, completed using reference TRBV7-8 and TRBJ1-2, is GAGVSQSPRYKVAKRGQDVALRCDPISGHVSLFWYQQALGQGPEFLTYFQNEAQLDKSGLPSDRFFAERPEGSVSTLKIQRTQQEDSAVYLCASSLETGAGGYTFGSGTRLTVV.

The chain recombines TRBV5-1 with TRBJ1-1; D ambiguous. Deletions cut 3 bases from V and 0 bases from J, with 9 bases between. The CDR3 contains 14 residues. CDR1 is SGHRS, CDR2 YFSETQ, per germline. The CDR3 DNA follows: TGCGCCAGCAGCTATTCAGGTTTGAACACTGAAGCTTTCTTT. This sequence encodes CASSYSGLNTEAFF.

The rearrangement links TRBV4-3 to TRBJ2-6; unclear D gene. CDR1 is LGHNA and CDR2 is YSLEER in the germline V gene. Trimming removed 5 bases at V and 2 bases at J, with 16 bases between. The CDR3 consists of 17 residues. The CDR3 loop is CASSYTTRAAGANVLTF. The CDR3 DNA reads as TGCGCCAGCAGCTACACGACCCGGGCCGCTGGGGCCAACGTCCTGACTTTC.

J is TRBJ1-4 and V is TRBV9, with 8 positions matching TRBD1. The germline CDR1 and CDR2 sequences are SGDLS and YYNGEE. J was trimmed by 4 bases and V by 3 bases; bases with no gene match: 5. The CDR3 contains 15 residues. The CDR3 DNA reads TGTGCCAGCAGCGCCACAGGGGGACGTAATGAAAAACTGTTTTTT. As protein: CASSATGGRNEKLFF.

This clone has more than one count but fewer than ten. The chain recombines TRBV7-2 with TRBJ2-7, with D hard to call. Trimming stripped 6 bases from V and 4 bases from J, with 16 bases between. Looked up from germline, CDR1 is SGHTA and CDR2 is FQGNSA. The CDR3 length is 14 residues. CDR3 DNA: TGTGCCAGCAGGCAAAACCCTGATATTTACGAGCAGTACTTC. Amino acids: CASRQNPDIYEQYF.

V usage is TRBV19 and J usage is TRBJ2-7; 12 nucleotides align to TRBD2. The junction had 8 bases not matched to a gene; V was cut back by 0 bases and J by 5 bases. The CDR3 has 17 residues. Germline CDR1 is LNHDA and CDR2 is SQIVND (reference sequence). In nucleotides, the CDR3 is TGTGCCAGTAGTATAGATAGGGGACTAGCGGGCGGAAACGAGCAGTACTTC. It encodes CASSIDRGLAGGNEQYF.

This CDR3 is CASSQKLLAGGGRETQYF. Written as DNA, the CDR3 is TGTGCCAGCAGCCAAAAACTTCTAGCGGGAGGGGGTAGGGAGACCCAGTACTTC. The chain has TRBV5-6 and TRBJ2-5, with TRBD2 matching 12 bases. The J segment lost 5 bases and the V segment lost 4 bases, leaving 15 bases of the junction unmatched. From germline, CDR1 is SGHDT and CDR2 YYEEEE. CDR3 length: 18 amino acids.

This clone was counted only a few times. The genes are TRBV7-9 and TRBJ2-7, with a possible D match to TRBD1 (6 bases). Germline V gives CDR1 SEHNR, CDR2 FQNEAQ (reference sequence). This CDR3 has 14 residues. V shed 3 bases and J shed 2 bases, with 11 bases lying between them. CDR3 in amino acids: CASSFAQGTYEQYF. The DNA of the CDR3 is TGTGCCAGCAGCTTCGCACAGGGAACCTACGAGCAGTACTTC.

The chain recombines TRBV9 with TRBJ1-1; 7 bases are a match to TRBD1. The V gene end was trimmed by 0 bases and the J gene end by 0 bases; junction bases not matched to a gene: 5. CDR1 SGDLS and CDR2 YYNGEE come from the germline V gene. CDR3 length equals 16 residues. CDR3 region: CASSVGGTDMNTEAFF. Here the CDR3 DNA reads TGTGCCAGCAGCGTAGGAGGGACAGACATGAACACTGAAGCTTTCTTT. Together with reference TRBV9 and TRBJ1-1, the CDR3 gives the full variable domain: DSGVTQTPKHLITATGQRVTLRCSPRSGDLSVYWYQQSLDQGLQFLIQYYNGEERAKGNILERFSAQQFPDLHSELNLSSLELGDSALYFCASSVGGTDMNTEAFFGQGTRLTVV.

The CDR3 protein is CASSLALAGGQGDTQYF. CDR3 DNA sequence: TGTGCCAGCAGCTTAGCGTTAGCGGGAGGCCAGGGAGATACGCAGTATTTT. The chain couples TRBV7-2 to TRBJ2-3; 10 positions agree with TRBD2. V shed 0 bases, J shed 5 bases, and the junction held 8 bases outside the gene matches. CDR3 length equals 17 residues. The V gene's germline CDR1 is SGHTA and CDR2 FQGNSA.

This sequence joins TRBV19 and TRBJ2-7; 8 nucleotides agree with TRBD2. The CDR3 is made up of 19 amino acids. The ends lost 3 bases at V and 5 bases at J; junction bases unmatched: 21. Per the germline V gene, CDR1 is LNHDA and CDR2 is SQIVND (reference sequence). CDR3 sequence reads: CASSIAAMTSVDGRNEQYF. CDR3 nucleotide sequence: TGTGCCAGTAGTATCGCTGCCATGACTAGCGTAGATGGGCGTAACGAGCAGTACTTC.

The CDR3 spells CALGPRDSKLYEQYF. CDR3 coding DNA: TGTGCCCTCGGGCCCCGGGACAGCAAACTCTACGAGCAGTACTTC. The chain uses TRBV28 and TRBJ2-7; 7 bases agree with TRBD1. V was pared by 11 bases and J by 3 bases, with 16 bases of the junction left unmatched. Germline assignment: CDR1 MDHEN and CDR2 SYDVKM. The CDR3 contains 15 residues.

Note on this clone: The same CDR3 arises from other DNA sequences in this sample as well. V is TRBV10-3 and J is TRBJ2-7; possibly TRBD1 for D (6 bases). CDR1 is ENHRY and CDR2 is SYGVKD in the germline V gene. The CDR3 has 12 amino acids. V lost 4 bases, J lost 2 bases, and 6 bases lay in between. The CDR3 loop reads CAISGTAYEQYF. In nucleotides, the CDR3 is TGTGCCATCAGTGGGACAGCCTACGAGCAGTACTTC.

The chain carries TRBV6-5 and TRBJ2-5; TRBD2 matches at 13 bases. After removal of 6 bases from V and 4 bases from J, the junction contained 5 bases not matched to a gene. This CDR3 comprises 15 residues. Germline CDR1 and CDR2: MNHEY and SVGAGI. The CDR3 sequence: CASRITSGRVETQYF. The CDR3 DNA is TGTGCCAGCAGAATAACTAGCGGGAGGGTAGAGACCCAGTACTTC.